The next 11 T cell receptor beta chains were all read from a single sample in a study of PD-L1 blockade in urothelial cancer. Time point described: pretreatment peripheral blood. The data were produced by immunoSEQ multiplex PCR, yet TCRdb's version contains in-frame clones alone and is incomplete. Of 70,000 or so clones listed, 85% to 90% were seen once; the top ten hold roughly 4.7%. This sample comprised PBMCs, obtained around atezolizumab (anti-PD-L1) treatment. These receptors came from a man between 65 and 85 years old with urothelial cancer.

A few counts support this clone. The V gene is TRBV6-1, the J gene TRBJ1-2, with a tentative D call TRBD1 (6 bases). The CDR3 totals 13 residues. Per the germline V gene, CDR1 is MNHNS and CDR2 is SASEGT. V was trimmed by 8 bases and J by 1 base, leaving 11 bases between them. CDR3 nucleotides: TGTGCCAGCCGGACAGTGTATAACTATGGCTACACCTTC. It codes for CASRTVYNYGYTF.

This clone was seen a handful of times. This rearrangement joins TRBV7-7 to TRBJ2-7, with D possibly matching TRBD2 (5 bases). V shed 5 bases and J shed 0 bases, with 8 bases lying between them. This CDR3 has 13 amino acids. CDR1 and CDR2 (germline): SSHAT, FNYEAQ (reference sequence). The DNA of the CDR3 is TGTGCCAGCAGCCTCGGACTCTCCTACGAGCAGTACTTC. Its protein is CASSLGLSYEQYF. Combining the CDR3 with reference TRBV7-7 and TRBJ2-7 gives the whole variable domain GAGVSQSPRYKVTKRGQDVTLRCDPISSHATLYWYQQALGQGPEFLTYFNYEAQPDKSGLPSDRFSAERPEGSISTLTIQRTEQRDSAMYRCASSLGLSYEQYFGPGTRLTVT.

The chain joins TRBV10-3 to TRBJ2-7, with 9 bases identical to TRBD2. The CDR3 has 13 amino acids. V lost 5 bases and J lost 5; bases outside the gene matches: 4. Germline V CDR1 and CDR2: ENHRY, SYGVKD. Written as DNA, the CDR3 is TGTGCCATCAGTTCAGGACTAGCGCACGAGCAGTACTTC. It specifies CAISSGLAHEQYF.

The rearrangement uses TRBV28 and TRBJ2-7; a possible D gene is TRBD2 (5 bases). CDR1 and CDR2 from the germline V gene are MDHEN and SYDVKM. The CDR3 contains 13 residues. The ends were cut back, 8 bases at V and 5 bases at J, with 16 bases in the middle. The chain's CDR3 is CASAERVSHEQYF. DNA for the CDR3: TGTGCCAGCGCGGAGAGGGTAAGCCACGAGCAGTACTTC.

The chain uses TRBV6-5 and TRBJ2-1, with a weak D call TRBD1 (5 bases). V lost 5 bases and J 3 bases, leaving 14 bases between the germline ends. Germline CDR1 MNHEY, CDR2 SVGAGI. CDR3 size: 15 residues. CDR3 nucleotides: TGTGCCAGCAGTCCTTACCAGGACATCTACAATGAGCAGTTCTTC. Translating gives CASSPYQDIYNEQFF.

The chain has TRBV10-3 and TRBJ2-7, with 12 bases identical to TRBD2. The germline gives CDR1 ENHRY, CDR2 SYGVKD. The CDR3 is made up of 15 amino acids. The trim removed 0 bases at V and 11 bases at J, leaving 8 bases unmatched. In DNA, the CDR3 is TGTGCCATCAGTGAGTCCGCGGCTAGCGGGAGGGTTGAGTACTTC. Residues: CAISESAASGRVEYF.

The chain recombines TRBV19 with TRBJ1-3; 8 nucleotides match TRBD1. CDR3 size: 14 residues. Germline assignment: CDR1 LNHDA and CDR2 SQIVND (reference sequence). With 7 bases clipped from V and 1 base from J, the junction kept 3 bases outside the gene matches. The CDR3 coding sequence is TGTGCCAGTATGAGGACAGGGTCTGGAAACACCATATATTTT. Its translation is CASMRTGSGNTIYF.

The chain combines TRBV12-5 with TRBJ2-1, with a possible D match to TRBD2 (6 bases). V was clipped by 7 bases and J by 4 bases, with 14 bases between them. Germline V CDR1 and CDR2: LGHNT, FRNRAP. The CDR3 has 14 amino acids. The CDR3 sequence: CASALGLGYNEQFF. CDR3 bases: TGTGCTAGTGCCCTGGGACTCGGATACAATGAGCAGTTCTTC.

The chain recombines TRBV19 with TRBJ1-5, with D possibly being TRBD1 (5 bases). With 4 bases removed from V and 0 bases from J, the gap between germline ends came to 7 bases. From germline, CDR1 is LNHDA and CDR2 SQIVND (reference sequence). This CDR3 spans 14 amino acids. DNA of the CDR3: TGTGCCAGTAGTACAGGGAATAGCAATCAGCCCCAGCATTTT. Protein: CASSTGNSNQPQHF.

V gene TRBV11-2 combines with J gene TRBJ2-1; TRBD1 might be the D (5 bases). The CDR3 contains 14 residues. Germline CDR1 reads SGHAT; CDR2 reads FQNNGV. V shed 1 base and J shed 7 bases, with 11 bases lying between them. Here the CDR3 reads CASSLVGRENEQFF. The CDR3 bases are TGTGCCAGCAGCTTAGTCGGCAGGGAAAATGAGCAGTTCTTC.

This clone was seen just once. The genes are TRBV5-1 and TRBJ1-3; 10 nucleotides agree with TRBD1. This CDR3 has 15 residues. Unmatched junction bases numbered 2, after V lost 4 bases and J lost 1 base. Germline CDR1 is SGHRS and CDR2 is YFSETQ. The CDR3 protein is CASSEGQGSGNTIYF. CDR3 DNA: TGCGCCAGCAGCGAGGGACAGGGGTCTGGAAACACCATATATTTT.